This is a list of T cell receptor beta chains from one sample in a study of OX40 agonist ivuxolimab in advanced cancers. Assay used: immunoSEQ multiplex PCR; TCRdb lists only in-frame clones, some missing. The data show around 130,000 clones, with 93% seen just once and less than 0.2% held by the top ten. Here the sequenced sample was CD4+ or CD8+ T cells sorted from blood, taken in a trial of the OX40 agonist ivuxolimab. The receptors were gathered from an adult with an advanced solid tumor such as melanoma, head and neck, liver or kidney cancer. Each CDR3 is given with its conserved first and last residue. A D gene is named only where the DNA matches it firmly. Size is stated for part of the rows, as once, few or many counts, or as a class when the clone is expanded.

V gene: TRBV4-1
J gene: TRBJ1-4
clone size: .
D gene: .
CDR3 DNA: TGCGCCAGCAGCCAAGACGGAGGCACAACTAATGAAAAACTGTTTTTT
CDR3 protein: CASSQDGGTTNEKLFF

V gene: TRBV9
J gene: TRBJ2-3
clone size: .
D gene: TRBD2
CDR3 DNA: TGTGCCAGCAGCGTAGGAGCGGGGGGCCTGAGCACAGATACGCAGTATTTT
CDR3 protein: CASSVGAGGLSTDTQYF

V gene: TRBV18
J gene: TRBJ2-2
clone size: .
D gene: TRBD1
CDR3 DNA: TGTGCCAGCTCACGACAGACAGGGCCCAACACCGGGGAGCTGTTTTTT
CDR3 protein: CASSRQTGPNTGELFF

V gene: TRBV19
J gene: TRBJ1-1
clone size: .
D gene: TRBD1
CDR3 DNA: TGTGCCAGTAGTAGCAAGGGACAGGGGGTGATGAACACTGAAGCTTTCTTT
CDR3 protein: CASSSKGQGVMNTEAFF

V gene: TRBV5-6
J gene: TRBJ1-5
clone size: .
D gene: .
CDR3 DNA: TGTGCCAGCAGCCTAGGGGGATATAGCAATCAGCCCCAGCATTTT
CDR3 protein: CASSLGGYSNQPQHF

V gene: TRBV6-5
J gene: TRBJ1-2
clone size: .
D gene: .
CDR3 DNA: TGTGCCAGCAGTTACTCGAGGAAGTTCGGCTCCTATGGCTACACCTTC
CDR3 protein: CASSYSRKFGSYGYTF

V gene: TRBV7-6
J gene: TRBJ2-3
clone size: .
D gene: .
CDR3 DNA: TGTGCCAGCAGTTTGAGTAGGGGGGTTCAGACAGATACGCAGTATTTT
CDR3 protein: CASSLSRGVQTDTQYF

V gene: TRBV30
J gene: TRBJ2-1
clone size: once
D gene: TRBD2
CDR3 DNA: TGTGCCTGGAGTCCTCCGGGACTACCGAATGAGCAGTTCTTC
CDR3 protein: CAWSPPGLPNEQFF

V gene: TRBV5-1
J gene: TRBJ1-4
clone size: .
D gene: .
CDR3 DNA: TGCGCCAGCAGCTCCGACAGACCTCATGAAAAACTGTTTTTT
CDR3 protein: CASSSDRPHEKLFF

V gene: TRBV13
J gene: TRBJ2-3
clone size: once
D gene: TRBD2
CDR3 DNA: TGTGCCAGCAGTCACCCCCGAGCGGGGGGGCGGGATACGCAGTATTTT
CDR3 protein: CASSHPRAGGRDTQYF

V gene: TRBV5-6
J gene: TRBJ1-6
clone size: .
D gene: .
CDR3 DNA: TGTGCCAGCAGCTACGACTTTAGGAATTCACCCCTCCACTTT
CDR3 protein: CASSYDFRNSPLHF

V gene: TRBV28
J gene: TRBJ2-1
clone size: .
D gene: TRBD1
CDR3 DNA: TGTGCCAGCGGAGTTGGGGGACAGGGAGTGTATGAGCAGTTCTTC
CDR3 protein: CASGVGGQGVYEQFF

V gene: TRBV11-1
J gene: TRBJ2-7
clone size: .
D gene: TRBD1
CDR3 DNA: TGTGCCAGCAGCCCTGCTACACAGGGGATCCCTTTTTTCGAGCAGTACTTC
CDR3 protein: CASSPATQGIPFFEQYF

V gene: TRBV30
J gene: TRBJ2-2
clone size: .
D gene: .
CDR3 DNA: TGTGCCTTAGGGAGGGGGCCCGGGGAGCTGTTTTTT
CDR3 protein: CALGRGPGELFF

V gene: TRBV5-5
J gene: TRBJ1-2
clone size: .
D gene: .
CDR3 DNA: TGTGCCAGCAGCTTGGCCCCGGACAGCTATGGCTACACCTTC
CDR3 protein: CASSLAPDSYGYTF

V gene: TRBV7-9
J gene: TRBJ1-5
clone size: .
D gene: TRBD1
CDR3 DNA: TGTGCCAGCAGCTTAGGTGGGGACAGTTACTATCAGCCCCAGCATTTT
CDR3 protein: CASSLGGDSYYQPQHF

V gene: TRBV6-5
J gene: TRBJ2-2
clone size: .
D gene: TRBD2
CDR3 DNA: TGTGCCAGCTGGGGACTAGTGTGGGCCGGGGAGCTGTTTTTT
CDR3 protein: CASWGLVWAGELFF

V gene: TRBV29-1
J gene: TRBJ1-2
clone size: few
D gene: TRBD1
CDR3 DNA: TGCAGCGTTGATGAGGGGGCGAGCTACACCTTC
CDR3 protein: CSVDEGASYTF

V gene: TRBV6-6
J gene: TRBJ1-2
clone size: .
D gene: .
CDR3 DNA: TGTGCCAGCAGACAGGGCGCGGGGGGTGCGGGCTACACCTTC
CDR3 protein: CASRQGAGGAGYTF

V gene: TRBV11-2
J gene: TRBJ2-7
clone size: .
D gene: .
CDR3 DNA: TGTGCCAGCAGCTCGGACCGCCGATACGAGCAGTACTTC
CDR3 protein: CASSSDRRYEQYF

V gene: TRBV11-2
J gene: TRBJ2-7
clone size: .
D gene: .
CDR3 DNA: TGTGCCAGCAGGCCTCGGGACCTTAGCTACGAGCAGTACTTC
CDR3 protein: CASRPRDLSYEQYF

V gene: TRBV30
J gene: TRBJ1-6
clone size: .
D gene: .
CDR3 DNA: TGTGCCTGGAGAGACAGGTATAATTCACCCCTCCACTTT
CDR3 protein: CAWRDRYNSPLHF

V gene: TRBV2
J gene: TRBJ1-1
clone size: .
D gene: .
CDR3 DNA: TGTGCCAGCAGTGAAGAGAGGGTGAACACTGAAGCTTTCTTT
CDR3 protein: CASSEERVNTEAFF

V gene: TRBV4-3
J gene: TRBJ2-1
clone size: .
D gene: .
CDR3 DNA: TGCGCCAGCAGCTCTAGGGCTTTTGGGGAGCAGTTCTTC
CDR3 protein: CASSSRAFGEQFF

V gene: TRBV28
J gene: TRBJ1-5
clone size: .
D gene: .
CDR3 DNA: TGTGCCAGCAGAGCTAGGGAAAGGTTGCAGCCCCAGCATTTT
CDR3 protein: CASRARERLQPQHF

V gene: TRBV7-2
J gene: TRBJ1-2
clone size: .
D gene: TRBD1
CDR3 DNA: TGTGCCAGCAGCTTAGTGGCAGGGGGCGCTGGCTACACCTTC
CDR3 protein: CASSLVAGGAGYTF

V gene: TRBV5-8
J gene: TRBJ1-4
clone size: .
D gene: TRBD1
CDR3 DNA: TGTGCCAGCAGCACAGGGGGCGCGTCTAATGAAAAACTGTTTTTT
CDR3 protein: CASSTGGASNEKLFF

V gene: TRBV5-4
J gene: TRBJ1-2
clone size: .
D gene: TRBD1
CDR3 DNA: TGTGCCAGCAGCCGAGACAGGGGAAGTGGCTACACCTTC
CDR3 protein: CASSRDRGSGYTF

V gene: TRBV7-6
J gene: TRBJ2-6
clone size: .
D gene: TRBD1
CDR3 DNA: TGTGCCAGCAGCACACAGGGGTCGGGGGCCAACGTCCTGACTTTC
CDR3 protein: CASSTQGSGANVLTF

V gene: TRBV2
J gene: TRBJ1-5
clone size: .
D gene: .
CDR3 DNA: TGTGCCAGCAGTGGGGGGGCGCGAATTCAGCCCCAGCATTTT
CDR3 protein: CASSGGARIQPQHF

V gene: TRBV7-2
J gene: TRBJ1-1
clone size: .
D gene: .
CDR3 DNA: TGTGCCAGCAGCCCTCCCCGGGGGCCGTTGGCTGAAGCTTTCTTT
CDR3 protein: CASSPPRGPLAEAFF

V gene: TRBV6-1
J gene: TRBJ1-6
clone size: .
D gene: TRBD1
CDR3 DNA: TGTGCCAGCAGGGGACAGATTGATAATTCACCCCTCCACTTT
CDR3 protein: CASRGQIDNSPLHF

V gene: TRBV28
J gene: TRBJ2-4
clone size: .
D gene: TRBD1
CDR3 DNA: TGTGCCAGCATCCAGGCCTCCAGGGGGACCAAAAACATTCAGTACTTC
CDR3 protein: CASIQASRGTKNIQYF

V gene: TRBV18
J gene: TRBJ2-2
clone size: .
D gene: TRBD1
CDR3 DNA: TGTGCCAGCTCACCAGACAGGGGGGCCGGGGAGCTGTTTTTT
CDR3 protein: CASSPDRGAGELFF

V gene: TRBV4-1
J gene: TRBJ2-3
clone size: once
D gene: .
CDR3 DNA: TGCGCCAGCAGCAGCCCGACGGGATTCCGCACAGATACGCAGTATTTT
CDR3 protein: CASSSPTGFRTDTQYF

V gene: TRBV5-1
J gene: TRBJ2-1
clone size: .
D gene: TRBD2
CDR3 DNA: TGCGCCAGCAGCTTAGTTGGGCTAGCGGGAGCTTATGAGCAGTTCTTC
CDR3 protein: CASSLVGLAGAYEQFF

V gene: TRBV6-6
J gene: TRBJ2-6
clone size: .
D gene: TRBD1
CDR3 DNA: TGTGCCAGCAGTTACTCGACAGGGGCTGGGGCCAACGTCCTGACTTTC
CDR3 protein: CASSYSTGAGANVLTF

V gene: TRBV27
J gene: TRBJ2-7
clone size: .
D gene: TRBD2
CDR3 DNA: TGTGCCAGCAGTTTATTAGCGGGAGGGCCCCGCGAGCAGTACTTC
CDR3 protein: CASSLLAGGPREQYF

V gene: TRBV5-6
J gene: TRBJ2-1
clone size: .
D gene: TRBD1
CDR3 DNA: TGTGCCAGCAGCTTGGGTGGGACAGGGATATACAATGAGCAGTTCTTC
CDR3 protein: CASSLGGTGIYNEQFF

V gene: TRBV5-1
J gene: TRBJ1-1
clone size: .
D gene: TRBD1
CDR3 DNA: TGCGCCAGCAGCTTGCAGGGGGGTACTGAAGCTTTCTTT
CDR3 protein: CASSLQGGTEAFF

V gene: TRBV5-8
J gene: TRBJ2-5
clone size: .
D gene: TRBD2
CDR3 DNA: TGTGCCAGCAGCACCCTGACTAGCGGGGGGGAAGAGACCCAGTACTTC
CDR3 protein: CASSTLTSGGEETQYF

V gene: TRBV7-2
J gene: TRBJ2-5
clone size: .
D gene: .
CDR3 DNA: TGTGCCAGCAGCTTAAGGAGGGGGCTTGGAGAGACCCAGTACTTC
CDR3 protein: CASSLRRGLGETQYF

V gene: TRBV23-1
J gene: TRBJ2-3
clone size: .
D gene: .
CDR3 DNA: TGCGCCAGCAGTCAAGGTTCCCGAGTGGAGGAGACAGATACGCAGTATTTT
CDR3 protein: CASSQGSRVEETDTQYF

V gene: TRBV5-6
J gene: TRBJ1-3
clone size: .
D gene: .
CDR3 DNA: TGTGCCAGCAGCTTGGACAGGGGAAACACCATATATTTT
CDR3 protein: CASSLDRGNTIYF

V gene: TRBV7-2
J gene: TRBJ1-5
clone size: once
D gene: TRBD1
CDR3 DNA: TGTGCCAGCAGCGCGGACAGGGGAGATCAGCCCCAGCATTTT
CDR3 protein: CASSADRGDQPQHF

V gene: TRBV19
J gene: TRBJ1-5
clone size: .
D gene: .
CDR3 DNA: TGTGCCAGTACGAACAGGGCCCATAGCAATCAGCCCCAGCATTTT
CDR3 protein: CASTNRAHSNQPQHF

V gene: TRBV5-1
J gene: TRBJ2-5
clone size: .
D gene: .
CDR3 DNA: TGCGCCAGCAGCTTCACAGGACAAGAGACCCAGTACTTC
CDR3 protein: CASSFTGQETQYF

V gene: TRBV18
J gene: TRBJ1-3
clone size: .
D gene: .
CDR3 DNA: TGTGCCAGCTCACCGCAGACAGAGGGAAACACCATATATTTT
CDR3 protein: CASSPQTEGNTIYF

V gene: TRBV28
J gene: TRBJ2-7
clone size: .
D gene: TRBD2
CDR3 DNA: TGTGCCAGCACCGGGACTAGCGGGAGGGCGGGCAACGAGCAGTACTTC
CDR3 protein: CASTGTSGRAGNEQYF

V gene: TRBV18
J gene: TRBJ1-2
clone size: .
D gene: .
CDR3 DNA: TGTGCCAGCTCACCGAACCGCCCCCGGGCGGAAGTGAATGGCTACACCTTC
CDR3 protein: CASSPNRPRAEVNGYTF